These 22 T cell receptor beta chains share one sample of origin, sequenced in a study of T cells in Graves' hyperthyroidism and ophthalmopathy. Amplification yielded TCR beta CDR3 regions, with RNA transcripts as the source. HTBI primers were used for first-round RT-PCR of the TCR CDR3. TCRdb re-derived calls from the multiplex PCR reads in MiXCR, one entry per CDR3 protein. The table includes roughly 510,000 distinct CDR3 sequences, 35% to 50% detected once. Input material: peripheral blood or thyroid tissue (not recorded which). The receptor source for this set is an adult woman with Graves' disease, either hyperthyroidism or ophthalmopathy (not recorded which).

This clonotype was seen only a few times. The chain joins TRBV6-5 to TRBJ1-1; the D is unclear. Germline CDR1 MNHEY, CDR2 SVGAGI. The CDR3 covers 15 residues. The V gene lost 2 bases and the J gene lost 0 bases, with 10 bases spanning the gap. The CDR3 DNA is TGTGCCAGCAGTTACGTGGGTCACATGAACACTGAAGCTTTCTTT. It translates to CASSYVGHMNTEAFF.

This clonotype appeared a single time. V gene TRBV29-1 combines with J gene TRBJ2-7; 9 bases map to TRBD1. V trimming: 4 bases; J trimming: 0 bases; junction bases outside the gene matches: 4. This CDR3 has 14 residues. Germline loops: CDR1 SQVTM, CDR2 ANQGSEA. Here the CDR3 reads CSVGDRESSYEQYF. For the CDR3, the DNA is TGCAGCGTTGGGGACAGGGAGAGCTCCTACGAGCAGTACTTC.

The chain is built from TRBV5-1 and TRBJ1-4; 9 nucleotides align to TRBD1. V was pared by 3 bases and J by 8 bases, with 8 bases of the junction left unmatched. CDR3 size: 15 residues. Germline CDR1 reads SGHRS; CDR2 reads YFSETQ. CDR3 nucleotide sequence: TGCGCCAGCAGCTGCACCGGGACAGGGACAGAAAAACTGTTTTTT. Its protein is CASSCTGTGTEKLFF.

This chain joins TRBV2 and TRBJ2-7, with 7 bases matching TRBD2. The CDR3 length is 13 residues. The trim removed 11 bases at V and 7 bases at J, leaving 14 bases unmatched. Germline values: CDR1 SNHLY, CDR2 FYNNEI. In DNA, the CDR3 is TGTGCCTGGAGGGCTGCGGGAGTCGGAGAGCAGTACTTC. Its translation: CAWRAAGVGEQYF.

This clonotype was counted at least ten times. The chain has TRBV5-1 and TRBJ1-4; TRBD1 is a possible D gene (5 bases). This CDR3 is built from 15 residues. Between the trimmed V and J ends, which lost 0 bases and 2 bases, there was a span of 8 bases. Germline V gives CDR1 SGHRS, CDR2 YFSETQ. In nucleotides, the CDR3 is TGCGCCAGCAGCTTGGTGGAGGGGACTAATGAAAAACTGTTTTTT. Its protein product is CASSLVEGTNEKLFF.

This clonotype appeared once. The chain carries TRBV20-1 and TRBJ1-5; 9 positions agree with TRBD1. J was trimmed by 2 bases and V by 5 bases; bases with no gene match: 7. The CDR3 is 15 residues long. Germline V CDR1 and CDR2: DFQATT, SNEGSKA (reference sequence). CDR3 sequence (DNA): TGCAGTGCTTATGGGACAGGGAATGGCAATCAGCCCCAGCATTTT. It yields the protein CSAYGTGNGNQPQHF.

The rearrangement uses TRBV19 and TRBJ2-6; D possibly corresponds to TRBD2 (5 bases). The germline V gene has CDR1 LNHDA and CDR2 SQIVND (reference sequence). Trimming shortened V by 4 bases and J by 1 base, and 17 bases separated the two germline ends. This CDR3 has 18 amino acids. The CDR3 coding sequence is TGTGCCAGTAGTACCAACCCAGGAGGTGGGTCTGGGGCCAACGTCCTGACTTTC. It translates to CASSTNPGGGSGANVLTF.

The genes are TRBV29-1 and TRBJ1-2; unclear D gene. CDR3 length: 15 residues. Germline values: CDR1 SQVTM, CDR2 ANQGSEA. V shed 6 bases and J shed 4 bases, with 21 bases lying between them. The CDR3 sequence is CSVPRGSAGGYGYTF. The DNA of the CDR3 is TGCAGCGTCCCCCGGGGATCCGCCGGAGGCTATGGCTACACCTTC.

This clonotype was observed at least ten times. This sequence joins TRBV15 and TRBJ2-5; D remains unclear. From germline, CDR1 is LNHNV and CDR2 YYDKDF (reference sequence). V dropped 0 bases and J dropped 1 base, with 3 bases sitting between them. The CDR3 extends over 13 amino acids. The CDR3 here is CATSRETQETQYF. In DNA form, the CDR3 reads TGTGCCACCAGCAGAGAGACCCAAGAGACCCAGTACTTC.

The rearrangement joins TRBV20-1 to TRBJ2-5; no firm D call. Germline V gene lookup returns CDR1 DFQATT and CDR2 SNEGSKA (reference sequence). V was trimmed by 6 bases and J by 10 bases, leaving 18 bases between them. This CDR3 has 12 amino acids. The DNA for the CDR3 is TGCAGTGCCACGAACCCCGGTTTGGGCCAGTACTTC. Translation: CSATNPGLGQYF.

The CDR3, as DNA: TGTGCCAGTAGTCAACTAGCGGGACAGAACACTGAAGCTTTCTTT. It codes for CASSQLAGQNTEAFF. The genes are TRBV19 and TRBJ1-1; D may be TRBD1 (6 bases). V was cut by 5 bases and J by 1 base, with 14 bases left in between. Germline CDR1 LNHDA, CDR2 SQIVND (reference sequence). The CDR3 has 15 amino acids.

The CDR3 coding sequence is TGCAGTGCTAGGGGCCTTGGACAGAATCAGCCCCAGCATTTT. Translating it yields CSARGLGQNQPQHF. This chain links TRBV20-1 with TRBJ1-5; D might be TRBD1 (6 bases). The V end lost 3 bases, the J end lost 4 bases, and 13 bases lay between the germline ends. The CDR3 is 14 residues long. From germline, CDR1 is DFQATT and CDR2 SNEGSKA (reference sequence).

The chain employs TRBV29-1 and TRBJ1-1; 8 bases match TRBD1. Germline loops: CDR1 SQVTM, CDR2 ANQGSEA. CDR3 size: 13 residues. J gave up 7 bases and V 6 bases, and 10 bases lay outside the gene matches. Here the CDR3 reads CSVFLRQGREAFF. CDR3 DNA sequence: TGCAGCGTCTTCCTCCGACAGGGGCGTGAAGCTTTCTTT.

The V gene is TRBV12-3 or TRBV12-4, the J gene TRBJ2-2; 12 nucleotides match TRBD2. Unmatched junction bases numbered 5, after V lost 3 bases and J lost 6 bases. The CDR3 extends over 16 amino acids. CDR3 DNA sequence: TGTGCCAGCAGTTTTGAGACTAGCGGGAGATCCGGGGAGCTGTTTTTT. This codes for CASSFETSGRSGELFF.

V is TRBV6-1 and J is TRBJ2-5; 9 bases line up with TRBD1. Germline lookup yields CDR1 MNHNS and CDR2 SASEGT. The CDR3 is 14 amino acids. V lost 6 bases to trimming and J lost 4 bases; unmatched junction nucleotides: 6. CDR3 sequence reads: CASRTRTGVETQYF. CDR3 nucleotides: TGTGCCAGCAGAACACGGACAGGGGTAGAGACCCAGTACTTC.

This clonotype was seen only a few times. The V and J genes are TRBV20-1 and TRBJ1-6, with D possibly matching TRBD1 (5 bases). Trimming stripped 3 bases from V and 10 bases from J, with 16 bases between. This CDR3 region has 14 residues. The germline V gene encodes CDR1 DFQATT and CDR2 SNEGSKA (reference sequence). The CDR3 sequence: CSASAGFGDSPLHF. DNA of the CDR3: TGCAGTGCTAGTGCAGGGTTCGGGGACTCACCCCTCCACTTT.

V and J are TRBV29-1 and TRBJ2-7, with TRBD2 matching 7 bases. CDR1 and CDR2 (germline): SQVTM, ANQGSEA. V shed 8 bases and J 3 bases; nucleotides not matched to a gene: 10. The CDR3 runs 13 residues. CDR3 coding DNA: TGCAGCTTAGCGGGCCTAGCAAACTACGAGCAGTACTTC. This gives the protein CSLAGLANYEQYF.

This clonotype was picked up a small number of times. The chain is built from TRBV29-1 and TRBJ2-7; 9 bases line up with TRBD1. Looked up from germline, CDR1 is SQVTM and CDR2 is ANQGSEA. The CDR3 has 14 amino acids. Trimming at V came to 7 bases and at J to 3 bases, leaving 10 bases not matched to a gene. Written as DNA, the CDR3 is TGCAGCGCCATGACAGGGGGTGAGTTCTACGAGCAGTACTTC. It encodes CSAMTGGEFYEQYF.

The V gene is TRBV20-1, the J gene TRBJ1-2, with TRBD1 matching 9 bases. The CDR3 spans 14 residues. Germline CDR1 is DFQATT and CDR2 is SNEGSKA (reference sequence). Trimming cost V 2 bases and J 2 bases; bases outside gene matches: 3. The CDR3 loop reads CSARRTGENYGYTF. The DNA for the CDR3 is TGCAGTGCTAGAAGGACAGGGGAGAACTATGGCTACACCTTC.

Regarding this clonotype: A clone one base away is much larger, so this may be a read error. The chain combines TRBV11-1 with TRBJ1-1, with a possible D match to TRBD1 (5 bases). V was shortened by 6 bases and J by 8 bases, with 22 bases between the two germline ends. This CDR3 is built from 15 residues. The germline V gene encodes CDR1 SGHAT and CDR2 FQDESV (reference sequence). The CDR3 region is CASRPRGGAEGEAFF. CDR3 sequence (DNA): TGTGCCAGCAGACCTAGAGGAGGGGCCGAGGGAGAAGCTTTCTTT.

The chain has TRBV25-1 and TRBJ2-5, with D unclear. Germline CDR1 MGHDK, CDR2 SYGVNS. This CDR3 has 12 residues. The V and J ends lost 7 bases and 0 bases respectively, with 6 bases between them. CDR3 bases: TGTGCCAGCACAGCGAACCAAGAGACCCAGTACTTC. Translation: CASTANQETQYF.

This clonotype has at least ten counts. The rearrangement uses TRBV29-1 and TRBJ1-1; unclear D gene. V lost 4 bases to trimming and J lost 7 bases, with 13 bases between them. Germline V CDR1 and CDR2: SQVTM, ANQGSEA. This CDR3 is built from 12 residues. The CDR3 nucleotides are TGCAGCGTTGGGGGAGGGTTGAATGAAGCTTTCTTT. It is translated as CSVGGGLNEAFF.